Many counts were recorded for the clone carrying this TCR beta chain. Its matching antigen is unknown. The TCR library protocol attached unique molecular identifiers to the individual cDNA molecules. One entry per CDR3 protein, called by TCRdb with MiXCR from the 5' RACE reads. The table includes 55,000 to 65,000 distinct CDR3 sequences, approximately 10% detected once. The sample belongs to a study of early T cells in non-severe SARS-CoV-2 infection. The overall study: Bulk RNA taken from unsorted whole blood was sequenced, leaving chains unpaired. Study-level results: Matching with VDJdb favored anti-spike CD8 responses (missing private and CD4 specificities).

Trimming cost V 3 bases and J 2 bases, with 7 bases left between them. The CDR3 loop spans 12 amino acids. Per the germline V gene, CDR1 is SQVTM and CDR2 is ANQGSEA. The V call is TRBV29-1, the J call TRBJ1-2; no clear D gene. The material sequenced was whole blood. The TCR originated in an adult who was a healthcare worker with PCR-confirmed SARS-CoV-2 infection or an uninfected control (not recorded which). As DNA, the CDR3 is TGCAGCGTTGACAAACCGAACTATGGCTACACCTTC. This codes for CSVDKPNYGYTF.